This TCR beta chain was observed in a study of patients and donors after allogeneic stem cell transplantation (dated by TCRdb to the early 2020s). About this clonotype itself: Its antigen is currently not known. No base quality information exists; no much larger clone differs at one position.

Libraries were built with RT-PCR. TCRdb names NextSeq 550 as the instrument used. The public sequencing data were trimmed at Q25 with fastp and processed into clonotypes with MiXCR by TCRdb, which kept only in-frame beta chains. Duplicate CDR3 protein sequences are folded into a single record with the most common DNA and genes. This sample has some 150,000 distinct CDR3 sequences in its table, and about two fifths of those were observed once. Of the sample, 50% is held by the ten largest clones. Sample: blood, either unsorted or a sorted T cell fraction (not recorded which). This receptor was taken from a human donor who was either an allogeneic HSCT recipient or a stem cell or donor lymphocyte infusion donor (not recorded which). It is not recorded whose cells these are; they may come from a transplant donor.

The base sequence is TGTGCCAGCACCGACGTGGGACGGTCGAGCTCCTATAATTCACCCCTCCACTTT. This gives the protein CASTDVGRSSSYNSPLHF. The chain employs TRBV9 and TRBJ1-6; perhaps TRBD1 is the D gene, with 5 bases matching. In the germline V gene, CDR1 corresponds to SGDLS and CDR2 to YYNGEE. From the cysteine through the phenylalanine, the CDR3 covers 18 amino acids. Of the read, only the CDR3 DNA is kept; its 54 bases are in frame from base 1. The trim is 6 bases for V and 0 bases for J, with a gap of 19 bases between the germline ends. Reference TRBV9 and TRBJ1-6 proteins supply the regions before and after the CDR3; the full variable domain is: DSGVTQTPKHLITATGQRVTLRCSPRSGDLSVYWYQQSLDQGLQFLIQYYNGEERAKGNILERFSAQQFPDLHSELNLSSLELGDSALYFCASTDVGRSSSYNSPLHFGNGTRLTVT.